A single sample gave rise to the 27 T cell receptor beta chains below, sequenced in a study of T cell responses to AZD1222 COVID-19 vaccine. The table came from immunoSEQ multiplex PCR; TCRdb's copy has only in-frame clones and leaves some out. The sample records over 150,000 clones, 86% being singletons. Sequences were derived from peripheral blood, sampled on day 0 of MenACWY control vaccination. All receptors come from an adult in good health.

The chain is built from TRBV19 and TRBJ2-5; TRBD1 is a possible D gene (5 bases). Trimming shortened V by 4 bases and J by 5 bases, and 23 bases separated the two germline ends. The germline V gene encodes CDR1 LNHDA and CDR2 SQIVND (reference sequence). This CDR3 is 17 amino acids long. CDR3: CASSTSRRAFPRETQYF. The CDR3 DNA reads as TGTGCCAGTAGTACTTCGCGCAGGGCGTTTCCACGGGAGACCCAGTACTTC.

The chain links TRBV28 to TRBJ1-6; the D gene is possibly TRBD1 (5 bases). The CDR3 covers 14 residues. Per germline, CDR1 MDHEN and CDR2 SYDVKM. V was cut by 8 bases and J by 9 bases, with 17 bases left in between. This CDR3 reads CASLAQTRGSPLHF. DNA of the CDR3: TGTGCCAGCTTGGCCCAGACTAGGGGTTCACCCCTCCACTTT.

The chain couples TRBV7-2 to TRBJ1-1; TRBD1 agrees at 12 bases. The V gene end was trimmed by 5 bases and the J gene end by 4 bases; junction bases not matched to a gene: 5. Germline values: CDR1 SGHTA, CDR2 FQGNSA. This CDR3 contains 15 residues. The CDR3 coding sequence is TGTGCCAGCAGCAGCCTGGGACAGGGGGCCACTGAAGCTTTCTTT. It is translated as CASSSLGQGATEAFF.

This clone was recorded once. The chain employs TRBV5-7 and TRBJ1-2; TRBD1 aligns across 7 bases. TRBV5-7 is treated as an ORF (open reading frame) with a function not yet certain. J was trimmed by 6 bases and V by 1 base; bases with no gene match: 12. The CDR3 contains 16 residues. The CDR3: CASSLSSRQGVDGYTF. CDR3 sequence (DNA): TGTGCCAGCAGCTTGTCATCTAGGCAGGGGGTTGATGGCTACACCTTC.

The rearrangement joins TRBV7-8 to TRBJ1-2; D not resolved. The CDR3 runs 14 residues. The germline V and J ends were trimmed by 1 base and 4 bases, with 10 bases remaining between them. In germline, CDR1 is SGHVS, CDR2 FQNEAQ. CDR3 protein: CASSLVGDRYGYTF. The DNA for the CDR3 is TGTGCCAGCAGCTTAGTGGGCGATCGCTATGGCTACACCTTC.

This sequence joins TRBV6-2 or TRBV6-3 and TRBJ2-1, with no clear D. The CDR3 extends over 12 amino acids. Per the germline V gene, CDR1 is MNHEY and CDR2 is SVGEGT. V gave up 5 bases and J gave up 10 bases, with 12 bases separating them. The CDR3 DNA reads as TGTGCCAGCAGTCTTTTTACATCCGAGCAGTTCTTC. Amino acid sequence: CASSLFTSEQFF.

CDR3 nucleotide sequence: TGTGCCAGCAGCGTAAGCGGACAGGGAAGCTACGAGCAGTACTTC. Translating it yields CASSVSGQGSYEQYF. This chain links TRBV7-3 with TRBJ2-7; TRBD1 agrees at 8 bases. CDR3 size: 15 residues. Germline values: CDR1 SGHTA, CDR2 FQGTGA. The V segment lost 5 bases and the J segment 3 bases; nucleotides outside the gene matches: 9.

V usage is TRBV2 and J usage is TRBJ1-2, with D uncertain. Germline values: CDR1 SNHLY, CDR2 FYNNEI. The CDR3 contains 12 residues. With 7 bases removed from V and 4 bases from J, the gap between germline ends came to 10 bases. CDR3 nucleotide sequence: TGTGCCAGCATTGTCGGAAGCTATGGCTACACCTTC. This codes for CASIVGSYGYTF. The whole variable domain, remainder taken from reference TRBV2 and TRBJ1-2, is EPEVTQTPSHQVTQMGQEVILRCVPISNHLYFYWYRQILGQKVEFLVSFYNNEISEKSEIFDDQFSVERPDGSNFTLKIRSTKLEDSAMYFCASIVGSYGYTFGSGTRLTVV.

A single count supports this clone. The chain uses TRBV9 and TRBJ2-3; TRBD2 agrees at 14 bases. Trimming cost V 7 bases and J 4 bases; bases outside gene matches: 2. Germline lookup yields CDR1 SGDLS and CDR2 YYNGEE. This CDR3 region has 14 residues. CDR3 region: CASGGLAGADTQYF. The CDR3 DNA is TGTGCCAGCGGGGGACTAGCGGGAGCAGATACGCAGTATTTT.

The CDR3 coding sequence is TGCGCCAGCAGGGCCGCCAGAGAAGGATCCACTGAAGCTTTCTTT. Protein product: CASRAAREGSTEAFF. V gene TRBV4-1 combines with J gene TRBJ1-1; D call uncertain. Germline loops: CDR1 MGHRA, CDR2 YSYEKL. The CDR3 length is 15 residues. With 6 bases removed from V and 4 bases from J, the gap between germline ends came to 18 bases.

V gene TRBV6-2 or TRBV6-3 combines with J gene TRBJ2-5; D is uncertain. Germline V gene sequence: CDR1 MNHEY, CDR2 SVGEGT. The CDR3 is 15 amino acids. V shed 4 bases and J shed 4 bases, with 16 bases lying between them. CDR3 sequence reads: CASSSLTGRRETQYF. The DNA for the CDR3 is TGTGCCAGCAGTTCCCTGACCGGGCGGCGAGAGACCCAGTACTTC.

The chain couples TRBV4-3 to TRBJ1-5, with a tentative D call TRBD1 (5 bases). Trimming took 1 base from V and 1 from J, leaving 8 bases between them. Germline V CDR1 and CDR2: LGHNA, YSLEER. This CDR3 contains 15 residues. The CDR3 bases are TGCGCCAGCAGCCAAGTCGGGGGGAGCAATCAGCCCCAGCATTTT. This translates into CASSQVGGSNQPQHF.

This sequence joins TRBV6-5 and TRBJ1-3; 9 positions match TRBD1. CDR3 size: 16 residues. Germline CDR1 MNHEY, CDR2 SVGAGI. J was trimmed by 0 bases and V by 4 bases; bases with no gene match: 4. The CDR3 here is CASSFRQGGSGNTIYF. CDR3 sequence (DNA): TGTGCCAGCAGTTTCCGACAGGGGGGCTCTGGAAACACCATATATTTT.

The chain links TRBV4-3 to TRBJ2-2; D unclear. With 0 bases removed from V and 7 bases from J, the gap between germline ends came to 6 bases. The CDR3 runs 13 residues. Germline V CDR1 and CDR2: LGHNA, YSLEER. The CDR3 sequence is CASSQDLIGELFF. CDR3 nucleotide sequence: TGCGCCAGCAGCCAAGATTTAATCGGGGAGCTGTTTTTT.

The CDR3 sequence: CASSQGFDRGEQYV. The CDR3 DNA follows: TGTGCCAGCAGCCAAGGTTTCGACAGGGGCGAGCAGTACGTC. The rearrangement joins TRBV3-1 (or the pseudogene TRBV3-2) to TRBJ2-7; 8 bases map to TRBD1. The CDR3 is 14 amino acids. CDR1 and CDR2 (germline): LGHDT, YNNKEL (reference sequence). V was clipped by 1 base and J by 6 bases; unmatched bases: 5.

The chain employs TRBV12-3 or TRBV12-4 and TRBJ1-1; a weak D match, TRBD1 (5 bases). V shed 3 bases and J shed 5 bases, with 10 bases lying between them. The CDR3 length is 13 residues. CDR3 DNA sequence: TGTGCCAGCAGTTTGTTGGGGGGGACTGAAGCTTTCTTT. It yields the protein CASSLLGGTEAFF.

CDR3 residues: CAIRKGGQGSGYTF. The CDR3, as DNA: TGTGCCATCAGGAAGGGGGGACAGGGCTCTGGCTACACCTTC. V usage is TRBV10-3 and J usage is TRBJ1-2, with 9 bases that match TRBD1. Germline-derived CDR1 and CDR2 are ENHRY and SYGVKD. V gave up 6 bases and J gave up 7 bases; unmatched junction bases: 9. The CDR3 sequence is 14 residues long.

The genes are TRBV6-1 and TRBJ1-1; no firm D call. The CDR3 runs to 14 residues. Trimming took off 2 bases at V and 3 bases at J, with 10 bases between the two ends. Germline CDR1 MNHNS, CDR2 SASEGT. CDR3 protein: CASSELGSDTEAFF. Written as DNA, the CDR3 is TGTGCCAGCAGTGAACTAGGGTCGGACACTGAAGCTTTCTTT.

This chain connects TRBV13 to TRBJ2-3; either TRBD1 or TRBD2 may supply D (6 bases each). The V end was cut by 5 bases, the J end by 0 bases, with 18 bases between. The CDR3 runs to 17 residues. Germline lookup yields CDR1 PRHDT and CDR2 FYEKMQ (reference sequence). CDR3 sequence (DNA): TGTGCCAGCAGCCCCGCTCGGGGGCGCCCTAGCACAGATACGCAGTATTTT. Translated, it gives CASSPARGRPSTDTQYF.

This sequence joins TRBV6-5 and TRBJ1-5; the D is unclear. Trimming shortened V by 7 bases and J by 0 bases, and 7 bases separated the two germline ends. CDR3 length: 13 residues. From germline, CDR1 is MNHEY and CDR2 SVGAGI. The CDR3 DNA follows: TGTGCCAGCACCCCCGGTAGCAATCAGCCCCAGCATTTT. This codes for CASTPGSNQPQHF.

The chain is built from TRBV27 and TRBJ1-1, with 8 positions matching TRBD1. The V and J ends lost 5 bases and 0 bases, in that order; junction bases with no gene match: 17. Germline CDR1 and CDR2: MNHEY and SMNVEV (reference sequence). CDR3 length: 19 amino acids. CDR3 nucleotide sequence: TGTGCCAGCAGTCCGCACAGGGGGTATGGTTATGATGTGAACACTGAAGCTTTCTTT. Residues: CASSPHRGYGYDVNTEAFF.

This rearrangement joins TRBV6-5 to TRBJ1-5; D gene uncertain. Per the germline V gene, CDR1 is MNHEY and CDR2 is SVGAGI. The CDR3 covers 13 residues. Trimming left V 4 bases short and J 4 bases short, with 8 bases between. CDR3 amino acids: CASSSTVNQPQHF. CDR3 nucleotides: TGTGCCAGCAGTTCTACCGTAAATCAGCCCCAGCATTTT.

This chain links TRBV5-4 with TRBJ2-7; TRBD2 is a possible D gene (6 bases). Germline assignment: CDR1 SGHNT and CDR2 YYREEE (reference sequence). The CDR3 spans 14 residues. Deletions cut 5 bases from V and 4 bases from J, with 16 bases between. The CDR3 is CASSASATVYEQYF. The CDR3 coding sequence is TGTGCCAGCAGTGCTAGCGCCACCGTTTACGAGCAGTACTTC.

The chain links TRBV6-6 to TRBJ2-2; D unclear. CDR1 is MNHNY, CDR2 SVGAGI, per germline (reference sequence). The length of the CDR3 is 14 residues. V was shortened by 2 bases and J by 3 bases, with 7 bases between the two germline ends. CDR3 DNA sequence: TGTGCCAGCAGTTACCTCGGGTACACCGGGGAGCTGTTTTTT. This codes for CASSYLGYTGELFF.

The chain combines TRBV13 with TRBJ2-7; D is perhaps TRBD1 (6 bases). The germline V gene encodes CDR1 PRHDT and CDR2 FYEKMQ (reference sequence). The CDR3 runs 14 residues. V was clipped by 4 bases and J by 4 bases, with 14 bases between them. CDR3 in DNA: TGTGCCAGCAGCTCCCCGGACAGAGATTACGAGCAGTACTTC. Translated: CASSSPDRDYEQYF.

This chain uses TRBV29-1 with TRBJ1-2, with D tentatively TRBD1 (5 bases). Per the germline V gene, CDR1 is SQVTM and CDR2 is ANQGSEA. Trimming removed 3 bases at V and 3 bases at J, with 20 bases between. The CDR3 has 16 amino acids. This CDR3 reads CSVEGGVRGGYYGYTF. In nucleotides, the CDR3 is TGCAGCGTTGAGGGGGGAGTCCGGGGCGGGTACTATGGCTACACCTTC.

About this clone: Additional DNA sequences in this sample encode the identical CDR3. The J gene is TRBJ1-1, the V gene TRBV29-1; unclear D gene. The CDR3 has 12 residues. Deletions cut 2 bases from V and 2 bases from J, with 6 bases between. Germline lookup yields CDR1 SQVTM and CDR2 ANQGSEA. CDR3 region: CSVETVNTEAFF. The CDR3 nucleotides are TGCAGCGTTGAAACGGTAAACACTGAAGCTTTCTTT.